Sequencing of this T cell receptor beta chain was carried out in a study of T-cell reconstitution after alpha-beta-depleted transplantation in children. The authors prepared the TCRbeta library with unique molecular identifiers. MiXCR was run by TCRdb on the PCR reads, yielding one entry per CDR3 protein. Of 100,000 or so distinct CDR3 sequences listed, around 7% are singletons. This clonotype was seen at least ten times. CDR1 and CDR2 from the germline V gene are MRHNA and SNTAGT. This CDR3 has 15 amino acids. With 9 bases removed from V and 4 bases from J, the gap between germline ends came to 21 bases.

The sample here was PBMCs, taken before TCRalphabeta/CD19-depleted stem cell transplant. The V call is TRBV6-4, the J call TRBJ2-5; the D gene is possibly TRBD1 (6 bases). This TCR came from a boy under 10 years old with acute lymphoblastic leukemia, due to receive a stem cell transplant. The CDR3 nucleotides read TGTGCCAGTGCTGAGACAGGAATAGTGAGAGAGACCCAGTACTTC. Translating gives CASAETGIVRETQYF.